This T cell receptor beta chain came from a study of CD8 T cells in Susac syndrome. General study points: The CD4+ T cell repertoires that were profiled in Susac syndrome showed no clonal expansion.

CD8+ and CD4+ T cells from blood underwent TCR beta sequencing. J lost 8 bases, V lost 4 bases, and 8 bases had no gene match. CDR3 size: 14 residues. Per germline, CDR1 LNHNV and CDR2 YYDKDF (reference sequence). On this clonotype itself: What it binds is not known.

With random hexamers, roughly 0.45 to 1 ug RNA was reverse transcribed. An immunoSEQ multiplex PCR amplified TCR beta CDR3 over 54 Vbeta and 13 Jbeta. TCRdb re-called the immunoSEQ multiplex PCR reads with MiXCR, one entry per CDR3 protein. Of under 200,000 distinct CDR3 sequences listed, about 96% are singletons. V is TRBV15 and J is TRBJ1-2; TRBD1 aligns across 9 bases. The sequencing input was CD4+ T cells from PBMCs. This TCR was sampled from a human donor with Susac syndrome. The DNA of the CDR3 is TGTGCCACCAGCACACCCCGGACAGGGGAAGGCTACACCTTC. Encoded protein: CATSTPRTGEGYTF. Based on the CDR3 plus reference TRBV15 and TRBJ1-2, the full variable domain is DAMVIQNPRYQVTQFGKPVTLSCSQTLNHNVMYWYQQKSSQAPKLLFHYYDKDFNNEADTPDNFQSRRPNTSFCFLDIRSPGLGDTAMYLCATSTPRTGEGYTFGSGTRLTVV.